The 22 T cell receptor beta chains given below trace back to one sample, sequenced in a study of T cells in Graves' hyperthyroidism and ophthalmopathy. RNA transcripts provided the source from which TCR beta CDR3 regions were amplified. A first-round RT-PCR of the TCR CDR3 used the HTBI primer set. Each CDR3 protein gets one entry after TCRdb re-called the multiplex PCR reads with MiXCR. Found here are around 430,000 distinct CDR3 sequences, 15% of them singletons; the top ten hold about 30%. Source material: blood. These TCRs come from a woman in her thirties with Graves' hyperthyroidism.

The chain has TRBV28 and TRBJ1-5; D remains unclear. Per the germline V gene, CDR1 is MDHEN and CDR2 is SYDVKM. CDR3 length: 12 residues. Trimming removed 3 bases at V and 9 bases at J, with 9 bases between. This chain's CDR3 is CASSLIERPQHF. CDR3 bases: TGTGCCAGCAGTTTGATCGAGAGGCCCCAGCATTTT.

This clonotype was detected many times. The chain couples TRBV7-2 to TRBJ2-5, with 7 positions matching TRBD1. The CDR3 has 15 amino acids. The V and J ends lost 4 bases and 5 bases, in that order; junction bases with no gene match: 10. CDR1 and CDR2 (germline): SGHTA, FQGNSA. The CDR3 protein is CASSSYTGAIETQYF. The CDR3 nucleotides are TGTGCCAGCAGCTCATATACAGGGGCAATTGAGACCCAGTACTTC. The full variable domain, completed using reference TRBV7-2 and TRBJ2-5, is GAGVSQSPSNKVTEKGKDVELRCDPISGHTALYWYRQSLGQGLEFLIYFQGNSAPDKSGLPSDRFSAERTGGSVSTLTIQRTQQEDSAVYLCASSSYTGAIETQYFGPGTRLLVL.

This clonotype has ten or more counts. The rearrangement joins TRBV18 to TRBJ1-1; unclear D gene. Germline V gene sequence: CDR1 KGHSH, CDR2 LQKENI. CDR3 size: 13 residues. V was cut by 4 bases and J by 3 bases, with 9 bases left in between. The CDR3 DNA follows: TGTGCCAGCTCACAGGGCTTGGACACTGAAGCTTTCTTT. Protein: CASSQGLDTEAFF.

In its sample, this clonotype was seen a few times. V is TRBV3-1 and J is TRBJ2-3; TRBD1 might be the D (5 bases). Trimming left V 3 bases short and J 6 bases short, with 10 bases between. The CDR3 runs to 13 residues. Germline loops: CDR1 LGHDT, CDR2 YNNKEL (reference sequence). The CDR3 DNA sequence: TGTGCCAGCAGCCACACGAAGGGGGATACGCAGTATTTT. Translating it yields CASSHTKGDTQYF.

In its sample, this clonotype was seen many times. J is TRBJ2-1 and V is TRBV18; 7 nucleotides agree with TRBD2. The V segment lost 5 bases and the J segment 0 bases; nucleotides outside the gene matches: 7. Germline V lookup: CDR1 KGHSH, CDR2 LQKENI. The CDR3 runs 16 residues. The CDR3 loop is CASSYARTSSYNEQFF. The CDR3 DNA reads TGTGCCAGCTCATACGCCAGGACTAGCTCCTACAATGAGCAGTTCTTC.

This clonotype has at least ten counts. The CDR3 is CASGLEGNTEAFF. The DNA of the CDR3 is TGTGCCAGCGGCCTTGAGGGGAACACTGAAGCTTTCTTT. The chain recombines TRBV6-1 with TRBJ1-1; D remains unclear. V dropped 8 bases and J dropped 1 base, with 11 bases sitting between them. Germline CDR1 reads MNHNS; CDR2 reads SASEGT. There are 13 residues in the CDR3.

This clonotype was counted only a few times. The chain has TRBV7-6 and TRBJ2-5, with 11 bases identical to TRBD2. The CDR3 runs 15 residues. Germline CDR1 is SGHVS and CDR2 is FNYEAQ. V was pared by 4 bases and J by 2 bases, with 3 bases of the junction left unmatched. CDR3 DNA sequence: TGTGCCAGCAGCTATAGCGGGAGGGATCAAGAGACCCAGTACTTC. Translating it yields CASSYSGRDQETQYF. Full variable domain (outside the CDR3, taken from reference TRBV7-6 and TRBJ2-5): GAGVSQSPRYKVTKRGQDVALRCDPISGHVSLYWYRQALGQGPEFLTYFNYEAQQDKSGLPNDRFSAERPEGSISTLTIQRTEQRDSAMYRCASSYSGRDQETQYFGPGTRLLVL.

This clonotype was recorded a few times. This chain links TRBV7-8 with TRBJ2-2; 9 bases map to TRBD2. The CDR3 is 16 residues long. From germline, CDR1 is SGHVS and CDR2 FQNEAQ. Losses at the gene ends were 3 bases for V and 5 bases for J; bases not matched to a gene: 7. The CDR3 DNA reads TGTGCCAGCAGCTTGGGGCTAGCGGGATGGACCGGGGAGCTGTTTTTT. It translates to CASSLGLAGWTGELFF.

This clonotype was counted only a few times. The V call is TRBV5-1, the J call TRBJ2-2; D call uncertain. With 0 bases removed from V and 0 bases from J, the gap between germline ends came to 9 bases. Germline values: CDR1 SGHRS, CDR2 YFSETQ. The CDR3 contains 16 residues. This chain's CDR3 is CASSLGNTANTGELFF. The CDR3 coding sequence is TGCGCCAGCAGCTTGGGTAACACCGCGAACACCGGGGAGCTGTTTTTT.

This chain links TRBV13 with TRBJ2-3, with 9 bases fitting TRBD2. The CDR3 has 16 amino acids. The V gene end was trimmed by 5 bases and the J gene end by 7 bases; junction bases not matched to a gene: 13. The germline V gene encodes CDR1 PRHDT and CDR2 FYEKMQ (reference sequence). CDR3 loop: CASSPYQREASNTQYF. The CDR3 nucleotides are TGTGCCAGCAGCCCCTACCAGCGGGAGGCTTCTAATACGCAGTATTTT.

This clonotype was recorded a few times. The chain uses TRBV11-2 and TRBJ1-3, with TRBD1 matching over 7 bases. Germline assignment: CDR1 SGHAT and CDR2 FQNNGV. The CDR3 runs to 15 residues. Trimming removed 5 bases from V and 3 bases from J; junction bases left unmatched: 7. The CDR3 DNA follows: TGTGCCAGCAGCCCCTTACAGGGGATTGGAAACACCATATATTTT. Residues: CASSPLQGIGNTIYF.

The V and J genes are TRBV20-1 and TRBJ2-7; no reliable D call. V shed 2 bases and J shed 2 bases, with 19 bases lying between them. This CDR3 has 16 residues. Germline-derived CDR1 and CDR2 are DFQATT and SNEGSKA (reference sequence). CDR3 protein: CSARSSPGRTPYEQYF. The CDR3 DNA follows: TGCAGTGCTAGATCCTCCCCGGGCCGAACTCCCTACGAGCAGTACTTC.

The V gene is TRBV3-1, the J gene TRBJ2-1; unclear D gene. The CDR3 is 15 residues long. CDR1 is LGHDT, CDR2 YNNKEL, per germline (reference sequence). The V and J ends lost 1 base and 7 bases respectively, with 14 bases between them. The CDR3 region has the DNA TGTGCCAGCAGCCAAGGAAGGTTAGCTCATAATGAGCAGTTCTTC. Protein sequence: CASSQGRLAHNEQFF.

The J gene is TRBJ2-5, the V gene TRBV30; D is uncertain. Germline V gene lookup returns CDR1 GTSNPN and CDR2 SVGIG (reference sequence). Trimming removed 0 bases at V and 0 bases at J, with 5 bases between. This CDR3 is built from 13 residues. The CDR3 nucleotides are TGTGCCTGGAGTGTCGATTACCAAGAGACCCAGTACTTC. As protein: CAWSVDYQETQYF. The whole variable domain, filled in from reference TRBV30 and TRBJ2-5, reads SQTIHQWPATLVQPVGSPLSLECTVEGTSNPNLYWYRQAAGRGLQLLFYSVGIGQISSEVPQNLSASRPQDRQFILSSKKLLLSDSGFYLCAWSVDYQETQYFGPGTRLLVL.

The V and J genes are TRBV28 and TRBJ2-1; 9 bases fit TRBD1. The CDR3 spans 16 residues. V was pared by 4 bases and J by 7 bases, with 11 bases of the junction left unmatched. CDR1 is MDHEN and CDR2 is SYDVKM in the germline V gene. The DNA for the CDR3 is TGTGCCAGCAGTTCGACCGGGACAGGGTTTGGAAATGAGCAGTTCTTC. Translating it yields CASSSTGTGFGNEQFF. Together with reference TRBV28 and TRBJ2-1, the CDR3 gives the full variable domain: DVKVTQSSRYLVKRTGEKVFLECVQDMDHENMFWYRQDPGLGLRLIYFSYDVKMKEKGDIPEGYSVSREKKERFSLILESASTNQTSMYLCASSSTGTGFGNEQFFGPGTRLTVL.

This chain uses TRBV4-2 with TRBJ2-5; D is ambiguous. Per the germline V gene, CDR1 is LGHNA and CDR2 is YNFKEQ. The CDR3 has 14 amino acids. Trimming removed 0 bases from V and 3 bases from J, with 8 bases in between. The CDR3 region is CASSQDLHKETQYF. The CDR3 nucleotides are TGTGCCAGCAGCCAAGATCTACACAAAGAGACCCAGTACTTC.

This chain joins TRBV12-3 or TRBV12-4 and TRBJ1-4; TRBD1 agrees at 7 bases. The CDR3 totals 13 residues. The ends lost 6 bases at V and 6 bases at J; junction bases unmatched: 4. DNA for the CDR3: TGTGCCAGCAGCCAGACAGGGTATGAAAAACTGTTTTTT. Translating it yields CASSQTGYEKLFF.

This clonotype showed up many times. J is TRBJ1-4 and V is TRBV3-1; 11 nucleotides match TRBD1. Germline loops: CDR1 LGHDT, CDR2 YNNKEL (reference sequence). Losses at the gene ends were 3 bases for V and 8 bases for J; bases not matched to a gene: 5. This CDR3 spans 15 amino acids. The CDR3: CASSHRGTGGEKLFF. The CDR3 bases are TGTGCCAGCAGCCATCGAGGGACAGGGGGAGAAAAACTGTTTTTT.

This clonotype has ten or more counts. The chain has TRBV27 and TRBJ1-2; TRBD1 aligns across 12 bases. The V gene's germline CDR1 is MNHEY and CDR2 SMNVEV (reference sequence). The CDR3 has 18 amino acids. After removal of 6 bases from V and 8 bases from J, the junction contained 19 bases not matched to a gene. The CDR3 sequence is CASSKLTGTGGYPRGYTF. The CDR3 nucleotides are TGTGCCAGCAGCAAGCTGACCGGGACAGGGGGCTACCCGAGGGGCTACACCTTC.

This clonotype was recorded a few times. This chain joins TRBV10-3 and TRBJ2-3; D tentatively fits TRBD1 or TRBD2 (5 bases each). Germline CDR1 reads ENHRY; CDR2 reads SYGVKD. The CDR3 has 13 amino acids. V gave up 7 bases and J gave up 3 bases, with 11 bases separating them. The CDR3 reads CAITGDQTDTQYF. The CDR3 nucleotides read TGTGCCATCACTGGGGACCAAACAGATACGCAGTATTTT.

In this sample, this clonotype turned up a few times. The rearrangement uses TRBV28 and TRBJ2-1, with D tentatively TRBD2 (6 bases). Germline values: CDR1 MDHEN, CDR2 SYDVKM. The length of the CDR3 is 16 residues. The germline V and J ends were trimmed by 5 bases and 0 bases, with 14 bases remaining between them. CDR3 sequence (DNA): TGTGCCAGCAGTGCCCTAGCGCCCAGCTCCTACAATGAGCAGTTCTTC. Protein sequence: CASSALAPSSYNEQFF.

A few counts support this clonotype. The V call is TRBV20-1, the J call TRBJ2-1, with 10 bases matching TRBD2. The CDR3 extends over 16 amino acids. CDR1 DFQATT and CDR2 SNEGSKA come from the germline V gene (reference sequence). With V trimmed by 3 bases and J by 7 bases, 12 bases remained unmatched. The CDR3 reads CSARVWASGSRNEQFF. CDR3 DNA sequence: TGCAGTGCTAGGGTGTGGGCTAGCGGGAGTAGGAATGAGCAGTTCTTC.